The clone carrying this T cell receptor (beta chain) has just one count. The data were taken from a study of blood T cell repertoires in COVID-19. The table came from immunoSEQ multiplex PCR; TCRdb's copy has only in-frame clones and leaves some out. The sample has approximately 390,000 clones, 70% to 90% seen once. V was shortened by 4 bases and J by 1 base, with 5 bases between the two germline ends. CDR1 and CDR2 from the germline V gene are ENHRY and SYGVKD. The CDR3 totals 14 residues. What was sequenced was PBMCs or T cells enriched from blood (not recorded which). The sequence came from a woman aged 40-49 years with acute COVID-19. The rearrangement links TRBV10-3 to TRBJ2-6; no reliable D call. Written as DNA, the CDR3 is TGTGCCATCAGTGTAGAATCTGGGGCCAACGTCCTGACTTTC. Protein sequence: CAISVESGANVLTF.